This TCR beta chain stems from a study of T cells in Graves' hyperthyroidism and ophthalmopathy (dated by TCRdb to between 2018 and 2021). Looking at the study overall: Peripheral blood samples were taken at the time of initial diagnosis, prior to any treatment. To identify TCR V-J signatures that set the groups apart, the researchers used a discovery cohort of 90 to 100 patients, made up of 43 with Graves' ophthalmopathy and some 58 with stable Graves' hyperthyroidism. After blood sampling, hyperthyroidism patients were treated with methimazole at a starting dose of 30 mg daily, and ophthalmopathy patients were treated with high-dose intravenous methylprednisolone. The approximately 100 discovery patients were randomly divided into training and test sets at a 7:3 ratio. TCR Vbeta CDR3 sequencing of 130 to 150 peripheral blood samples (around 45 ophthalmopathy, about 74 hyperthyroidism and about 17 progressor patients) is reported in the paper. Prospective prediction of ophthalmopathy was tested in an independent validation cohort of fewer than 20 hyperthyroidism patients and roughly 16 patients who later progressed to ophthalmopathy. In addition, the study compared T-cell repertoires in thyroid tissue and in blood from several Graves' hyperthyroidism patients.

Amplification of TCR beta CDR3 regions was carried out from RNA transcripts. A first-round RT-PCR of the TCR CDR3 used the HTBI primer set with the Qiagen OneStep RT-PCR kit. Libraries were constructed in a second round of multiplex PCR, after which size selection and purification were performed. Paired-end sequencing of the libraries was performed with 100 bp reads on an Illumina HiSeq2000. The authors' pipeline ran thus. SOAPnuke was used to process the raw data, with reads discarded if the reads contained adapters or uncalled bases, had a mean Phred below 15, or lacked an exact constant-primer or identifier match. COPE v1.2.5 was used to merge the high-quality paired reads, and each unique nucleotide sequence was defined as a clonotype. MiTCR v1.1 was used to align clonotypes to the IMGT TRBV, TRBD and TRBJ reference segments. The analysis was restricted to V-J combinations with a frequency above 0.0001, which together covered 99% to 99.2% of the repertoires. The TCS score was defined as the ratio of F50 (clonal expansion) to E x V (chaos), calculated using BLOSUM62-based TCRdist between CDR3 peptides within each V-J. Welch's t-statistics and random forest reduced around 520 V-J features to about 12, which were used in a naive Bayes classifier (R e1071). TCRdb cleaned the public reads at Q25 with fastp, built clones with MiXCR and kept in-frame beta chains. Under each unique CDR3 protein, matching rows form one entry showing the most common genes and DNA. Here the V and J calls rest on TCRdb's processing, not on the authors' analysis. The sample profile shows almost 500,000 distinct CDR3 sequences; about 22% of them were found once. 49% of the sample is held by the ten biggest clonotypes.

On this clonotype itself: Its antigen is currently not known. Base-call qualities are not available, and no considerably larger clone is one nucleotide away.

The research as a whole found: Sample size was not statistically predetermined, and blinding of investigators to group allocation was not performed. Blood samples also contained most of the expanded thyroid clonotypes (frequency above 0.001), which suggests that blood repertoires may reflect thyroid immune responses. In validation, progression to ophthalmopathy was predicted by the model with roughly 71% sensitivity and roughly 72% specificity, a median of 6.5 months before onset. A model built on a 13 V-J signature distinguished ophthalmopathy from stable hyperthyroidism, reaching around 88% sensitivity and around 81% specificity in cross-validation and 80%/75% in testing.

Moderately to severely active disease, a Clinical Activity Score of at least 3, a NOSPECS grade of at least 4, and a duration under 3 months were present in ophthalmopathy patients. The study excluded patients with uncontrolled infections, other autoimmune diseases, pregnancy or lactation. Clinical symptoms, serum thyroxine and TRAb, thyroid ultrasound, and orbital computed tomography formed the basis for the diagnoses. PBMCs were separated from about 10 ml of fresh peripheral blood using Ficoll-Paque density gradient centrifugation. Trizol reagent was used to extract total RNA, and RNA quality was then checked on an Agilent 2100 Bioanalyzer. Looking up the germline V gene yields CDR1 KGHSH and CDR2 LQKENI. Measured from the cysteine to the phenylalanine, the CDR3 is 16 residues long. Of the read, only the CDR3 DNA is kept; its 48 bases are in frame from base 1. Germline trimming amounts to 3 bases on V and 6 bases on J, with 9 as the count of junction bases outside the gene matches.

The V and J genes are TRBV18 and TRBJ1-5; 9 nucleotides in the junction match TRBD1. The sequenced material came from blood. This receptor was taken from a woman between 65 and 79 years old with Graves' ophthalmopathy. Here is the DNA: TGTGCCAGCTCACCCTCGGGACAGGGAGGGCGTCAGCCCCAGCATTTT. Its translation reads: CASSPSGQGGRQPQHF.